These 3 T cell receptor beta chains were sequenced from one sample in a study of T-cell reconstitution after alpha-beta-depleted transplantation in children. Researchers prepared the TCRbeta library using unique molecular identifiers, the study reports. Each CDR3 protein gets one entry after TCRdb re-called the PCR reads with MiXCR. This sample has about 300,000 distinct CDR3 sequences; roughly a tenth occur once, and the top ten carry around 7.5%. The sample was PBMCs, taken before TCRalphabeta/CD19-depleted stem cell transplant. These receptor sequences come from a boy less than two years old with acute myeloid leukemia, due to receive a stem cell transplant.

This clonotype was counted a few times. The genes are TRBV6-2 or TRBV6-3 and TRBJ2-5; no firm D call. The V gene's germline CDR1 is MNHEY and CDR2 SVGEGT. The ends were cut back, 3 bases at V and 0 bases at J, with 8 bases in the middle. The CDR3 covers 14 residues. In DNA form, the CDR3 reads TGTGCCAGCAGTTATCGGCGGAACCAAGAGACCCAGTACTTC. Translating gives CASSYRRNQETQYF.

This clonotype has at least ten counts. This rearrangement joins TRBV7-2 to TRBJ2-1; either TRBD1 or TRBD2 may fit D (5 bases each). The CDR3 has 17 residues. Germline lookup yields CDR1 SGHTA and CDR2 FQGNSA. V was shortened by 1 base and J by 5 bases, with 18 bases between the two germline ends. The DNA for the CDR3 is TGTGCCAGCAGCTTAGTAACGGGGCAGGGTCGGAACAATGAGCAGTTCTTC. This codes for CASSLVTGQGRNNEQFF.

This clonotype was detected ten times or more. This chain links TRBV20-1 with TRBJ1-3; no firm D call. CDR3 length equals 13 residues. Trimming stripped 0 bases from V and 7 bases from J, with 10 bases between. In germline, CDR1 is DFQATT, CDR2 SNEGSKA (reference sequence). The CDR3 region is CSARDLGLNTIYF. CDR3 bases: TGCAGTGCTAGAGATTTGGGTCTTAACACCATATATTTT.